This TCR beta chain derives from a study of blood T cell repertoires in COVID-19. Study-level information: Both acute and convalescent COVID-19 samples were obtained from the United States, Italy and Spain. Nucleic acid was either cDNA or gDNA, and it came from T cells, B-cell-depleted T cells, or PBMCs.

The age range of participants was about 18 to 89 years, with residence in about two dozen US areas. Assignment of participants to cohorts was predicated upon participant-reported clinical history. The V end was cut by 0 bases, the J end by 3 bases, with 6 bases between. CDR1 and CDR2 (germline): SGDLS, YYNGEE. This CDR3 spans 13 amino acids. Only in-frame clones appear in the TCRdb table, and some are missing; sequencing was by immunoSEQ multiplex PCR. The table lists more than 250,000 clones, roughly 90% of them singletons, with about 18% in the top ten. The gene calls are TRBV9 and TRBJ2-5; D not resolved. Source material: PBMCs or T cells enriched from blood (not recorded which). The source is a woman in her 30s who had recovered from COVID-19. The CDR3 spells CASSVGLEETQYF. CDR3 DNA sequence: TGTGCCAGCAGCGTAGGTCTAGAAGAGACCCAGTACTTC.